The sequence of this T cell receptor beta chain was determined in a study of T-cell memory formation after mild COVID-19. In the study overall: Largely donor-specific sequence clusters came from two donors.

The CDR3 contains 16 residues. Germline V gene data show CDR1 as SGHTA and CDR2 as FQGNSA. The junction had 2 bases not matched to a gene; V was cut back by 4 bases and J by 1 base. TCRdb passed the 5' RACE reads through MiXCR, listing each CDR3 protein once. This sample has fewer than 200,000 distinct CDR3 sequences, with about 21% found just once. Study findings and constraints: CM and EM subsets held most contracting CD4+ clones; EMRA held CD8+ ones. The study detected some responding clones in pre-infection memory, suggesting cross-reactive memory joined. Clones that contracted from day 15 to 85 had balanced CD4/CD8; later expanders were CD4+ biased.

This clonotype was seen a few times. Its antigen is unknown. The clonotype was recovered from an adult woman who had mild COVID-19 (a few samples of this study predate the infection). Cell type and time point are not known. The specimen sequenced was PBMCs or a T cell subset sorted from them (not recorded which). V and J are TRBV7-2 and TRBJ2-1; TRBD2 agrees at 12 bases. The CDR3 DNA follows: TGTGCCAGCAGCTCCGGGACTAGCGGGTCCTACAATGAGCAGTTCTTC. As protein: CASSSGTSGSYNEQFF.